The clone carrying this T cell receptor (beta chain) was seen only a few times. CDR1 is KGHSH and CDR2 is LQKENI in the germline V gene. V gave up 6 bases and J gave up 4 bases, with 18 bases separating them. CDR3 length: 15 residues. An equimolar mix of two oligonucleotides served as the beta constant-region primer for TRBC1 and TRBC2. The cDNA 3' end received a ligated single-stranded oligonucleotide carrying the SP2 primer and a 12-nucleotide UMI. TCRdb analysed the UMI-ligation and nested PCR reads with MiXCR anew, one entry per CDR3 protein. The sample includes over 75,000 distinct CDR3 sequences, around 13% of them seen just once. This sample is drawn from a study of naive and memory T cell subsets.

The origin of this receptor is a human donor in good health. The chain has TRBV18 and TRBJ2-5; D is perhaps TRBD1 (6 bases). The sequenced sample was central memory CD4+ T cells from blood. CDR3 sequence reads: CASSRASGTRETQYF. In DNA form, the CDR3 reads TGTGCCAGCTCCCGGGCTTCGGGGACAAGAGAGACCCAGTACTTC.